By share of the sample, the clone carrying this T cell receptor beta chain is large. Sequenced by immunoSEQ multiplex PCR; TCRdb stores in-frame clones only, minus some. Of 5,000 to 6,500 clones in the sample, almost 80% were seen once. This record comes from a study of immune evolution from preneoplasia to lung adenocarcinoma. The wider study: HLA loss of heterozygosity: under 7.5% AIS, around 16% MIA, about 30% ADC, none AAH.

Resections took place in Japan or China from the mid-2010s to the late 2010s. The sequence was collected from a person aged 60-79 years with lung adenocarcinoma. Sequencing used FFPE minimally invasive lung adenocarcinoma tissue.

The CDR3 loop is CAWSGQDEAFF. The CDR3 nucleotides read TGTGCCTGGAGTGGACAGGATGAAGCTTTCTTT. This chain connects TRBV30 to TRBJ1-1, with TRBD1 as a possible D gene (6 bases). V shed 1 base and J shed 7 bases, with 7 bases lying between them. The CDR3 length is 11 residues. Germline CDR1 reads GTSNPN; CDR2 reads SVGIG (reference sequence).